This T cell receptor beta chain was captured in a study of cytomegalovirus exposure and HLA in healthy donors. Overall study: There were roughly 120 million unique TCR beta sequences, drawn from roughly 200 million T cells, in an earlier analysis.

Points on this clone: Its antigen is not known.

Study outcomes and limitations: Analysis was performed later, and it showed HLA-associated TCR beta chains to be more clonally expanded than equally common others. With DRB1 most and HLA-C fewest, TCR association rates differed between HLA loci in a later analysis. Data from an earlier analysis indicated that most TCR beta V segments were productive either about 87% or about 30% of the time.

CDR1 and CDR2 from the germline V gene are SGHNT and YYREEE (reference sequence). With 4 bases removed from V and 7 bases from J, the gap between germline ends came to 9 bases. The CDR3 is made up of 12 amino acids. Primers for the PCR totalled 60 Vbeta and 13 Jbeta. The protocol was immunoSEQ multiplex PCR, while the TCRdb copy is restricted to in-frame clones and leaves out a portion. This table holds 60,000 to 70,000 clones, around 78% found once. The receptor was isolated from a man aged 50-59 years in good health and CMV-seronegative. The sample consisted of PBMCs. The chain recombines TRBV5-4 with TRBJ1-5, with a weak D call TRBD1 (6 bases). The chain's CDR3 is CASSSRGQPQHF. The CDR3 DNA reads as TGTGCCAGCAGCAGCAGGGGACAGCCCCAGCATTTT.